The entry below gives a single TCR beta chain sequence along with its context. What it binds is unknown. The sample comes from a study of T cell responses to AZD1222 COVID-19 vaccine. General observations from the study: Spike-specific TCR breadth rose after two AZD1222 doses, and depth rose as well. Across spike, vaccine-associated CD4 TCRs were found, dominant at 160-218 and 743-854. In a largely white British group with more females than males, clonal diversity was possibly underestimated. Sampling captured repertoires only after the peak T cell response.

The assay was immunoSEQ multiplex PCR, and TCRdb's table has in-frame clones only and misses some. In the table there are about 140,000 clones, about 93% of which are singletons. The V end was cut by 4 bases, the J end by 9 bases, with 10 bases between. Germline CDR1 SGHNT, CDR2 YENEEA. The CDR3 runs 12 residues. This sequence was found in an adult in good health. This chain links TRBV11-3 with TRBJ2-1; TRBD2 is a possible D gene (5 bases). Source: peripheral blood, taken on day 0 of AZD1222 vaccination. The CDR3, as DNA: TGTGCCAGCAGCTCTACCCGGGGTGAGCAGTTCTTC. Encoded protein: CASSSTRGEQFF.